This T cell receptor beta chain was retrieved from a study of beta chain features in type 1 diabetes. The length of the CDR3 is 13 residues. CDR1 and CDR2 (germline): MDHEN, SYDVKM. After removal of 6 bases from V and 6 bases from J, the junction contained 6 bases not matched to a gene. The authors reverse transcribed all of the isolated RNA, so sequencing captured expressed TCRB transcripts. Clones were read by immunoSEQ multiplex PCR, and TCRdb kept only the in-frame ones, dropping some. This repertoire shows roughly 170,000 clones, around an eighth found once; its top ten account for roughly 0.56%.

The specimen was central memory CD4+ T cells from blood. The sequence was collected from a woman aged 18-29 years in good health. The chain is built from TRBV28 and TRBJ2-7, with 9 bases aligning to TRBD1. The CDR3 sequence is CASRTGTGSEQYF. The CDR3 region has the DNA TGTGCCAGCAGGACCGGGACAGGGAGCGAGCAGTACTTC. The complete variable domain, with remaining parts taken from reference TRBV28 and TRBJ2-7, reads DVKVTQSSRYLVKRTGEKVFLECVQDMDHENMFWYRQDPGLGLRLIYFSYDVKMKEKGDIPEGYSVSREKKERFSLILESASTNQTSMYLCASRTGTGSEQYFGPGTRLTVT.